The rows below give T cell receptor beta chains drawn from one sample of a study of CD8 T cells in Susac syndrome. TCRdb passed the immunoSEQ multiplex PCR reads through MiXCR, listing each CDR3 protein once. The table has 90,000 to 150,000 distinct CDR3 sequences, 92% seen once. Sample: CD8+ T cells from PBMCs. All receptors come from a human donor in good health. The CDR3 runs from the conserved cysteine through the conserved F or W. The order of the fields is clone size, D gene, J gene, V gene, CDR3 protein, CDR3 DNA. The D gene is left open where the match is weak. Rows may omit the clone size; those that give it use once, few, many or a size class.

once TRBD1 TRBJ1-5 TRBV5-6 CASSFWDSNPYQPQHF TGTGCCAGCAGCTTTTGGGACAGTAACCCCTATCAGCCCCAGCATTTT
. . TRBJ1-1 TRBV27 CASSLSLRRFMNTEAFF TGTGCCAGCAGTTTATCACTCAGACGGTTCATGAACACTGAAGCTTTCTTT
once . TRBJ1-2 TRBV30 CAWTGGPNGYTF TGTGCCTGGACTGGGGGACCGAACGGCTACACCTTC
. TRBD2 TRBJ2-5 TRBV5-4 CASSPVASGEETQYF TGTGCCAGCAGCCCCGTCGCTAGCGGGGAGGAGACCCAGTACTTC
. . TRBJ2-1 TRBV7-3 CASSLFGPGNNEQFF TGTGCCAGCAGCTTATTCGGGCCCGGGAACAATGAGCAGTTCTTC
. . TRBJ1-1 TRBV4-3 CASSQAPGVTEAFF TGCGCCAGCAGCCAAGCCCCAGGGGTTACTGAAGCTTTCTTT
. TRBD1 TRBJ2-7 TRBV2 CASSNGQGIYEQYF TGTGCCAGCAGTAATGGACAGGGAATCTACGAGCAGTACTTC
. TRBD2 TRBJ2-1 TRBV29-1 CSLTLASGAHNEQFF TGCAGCCTCACGCTGGCTAGCGGGGCCCACAATGAGCAGTTCTTC
. TRBD1 TRBJ1-6 TRBV12-3/TRBV12-4 CASSPGQANSPLHF TGTGCCAGCAGTCCCGGACAGGCAAATTCACCCCTCCACTTT
. TRBD1 TRBJ2-3 TRBV2 CASREPGQVGDTQYF TGTGCCAGCAGGGAACCGGGACAGGTCGGCGATACGCAGTATTTT
. . TRBJ2-5 TRBV2 CASTMRRALETQYF TGTGCCAGCACCATGCGCAGAGCTCTCGAGACCCAGTACTTC
. . TRBJ1-1 TRBV6-5 CASSYSREAREAFF TGTGCCAGCAGTTACTCGAGAGAGGCCAGAGAAGCTTTCTTT
once . TRBJ1-1 TRBV20-1 CSAYYRVEAEAFF TGCAGTGCTTATTACAGGGTGGAGGCTGAAGCTTTCTTT
few . TRBJ1-5 TRBV4-2 CASSQDRSMPQHF TGTGCCAGCAGCCAAGACAGATCAATGCCCCAGCATTTT
. . TRBJ2-4 TRBV4-3 CASSQATGLAKNIQYF TGCGCCAGCAGCCAAGCGACAGGACTAGCCAAAAACATTCAGTACTTC
. TRBD1 TRBJ1-1 TRBV4-3 CASSQKGQGLGENTEAFF TGCGCCAGCAGCCAAAAGGGACAGGGTCTAGGGGAGAACACTGAAGCTTTCTTT
once . TRBJ2-7 TRBV7-7 CASSLVARETPYEQYF TGTGCCAGCAGCTTAGTTGCTAGGGAGACTCCCTACGAGCAGTACTTC
. . TRBJ1-3 TRBV18 CASSPVGTGSGNTIYF TGTGCCAGCTCACCCGTCGGTACCGGCTCTGGAAACACCATATATTTT
. . TRBJ2-2 TRBV20-1 CSAYPPTGDSNTGELFF TGCAGTGCTTACCCTCCCACAGGGGACTCGAACACCGGGGAGCTGTTTTTT
. . TRBJ1-5 TRBV28 CASSVNQPQHF TGTGCCAGCAGTGTCAATCAGCCCCAGCATTTT
. . TRBJ2-1 TRBV7-2 CASSLSYGRDEQFF TGTGCCAGCAGCTTGTCTTACGGGCGGGATGAGCAGTTCTTC
. . TRBJ2-7 TRBV7-3 CASSLFLGLENEQYF TGTGCCAGCAGCTTATTCCTCGGTCTGGAAAACGAGCAGTACTTC